The present T cell receptor beta chain was sequenced within a study of lymphopenia after photon versus proton radiotherapy. Produced via immunoSEQ multiplex PCR; TCRdb's table is partial and in-frame only. The table records approximately 160,000 clones, around 85% of them present only once. Germline V gene data show CDR1 as SQVTM and CDR2 as ANQGSEA. The J segment lost 8 bases and the V segment lost 2 bases, leaving 15 bases of the junction unmatched. The CDR3 has 17 amino acids. Study-wide findings and caveats: Post-nadir TCR diversity decline inversely tracked overall survival among those who died. Authors raise, but do not show, better survival with proton therapy. Post-nadir diversity loss with photons came from oligoclonal expansion, particularly CD8+ Temra cells.

Note on this clone: No antigen is known for it.

This sequence joins TRBV29-1 and TRBJ1-2, with TRBD1 matching over 12 bases. The source was peripheral blood, collected from a patient treated with photon-based radiotherapy. This clonotype originated in a man between 45 and 60 years old with gastric cancer. CDR3 region: CSVESGTGGVGARGYTF. Here the CDR3 DNA reads TGCAGCGTTGAATCGGGGACAGGGGGCGTAGGTGCGCGGGGCTACACCTTC.